This TCR beta chain derives from a study of cytomegalovirus exposure and HLA in healthy donors. Study in general: Caucasian-associated ancestry cluster membership applied to 75% to 85% of 300 to 450 genotyped donors.

In the case of this clone: Its antigen is still unknown.

PCR was performed using 60 Vbeta and 13 Jbeta primers. This table comes from immunoSEQ multiplex PCR, and its TCRdb copy is limited to in-frame clones, with some not included. The sample contains around 120,000 clones, 60% to 70% of which appear only once. The CDR3 is made up of 14 amino acids. Looked up from germline, CDR1 is MGHRA and CDR2 is YSYEKL. Broader study findings: Later analysis suggested most CMV-associated TCR beta chains were HLA-restricted. TCR beta V- and J-gene trimming was later associated with a missense DCLRE1C variant. In a later analysis, HLA-associated beta chains showed higher expansion and lower generation probabilities than comparable chains.

The clonotype comes from a man in his thirties or forties in good health and CMV-seropositive. Sequencing was done on a sample of PBMCs. The chain recombines TRBV4-1 with TRBJ2-5, with D tentatively TRBD2 (5 bases). The J call is doubtful: the DNA matches TRBJ2-7 better. This CDR3 is CASSQLPTSYEQYF. CDR3 in DNA: TGCGCCAGCAGCCAACTACCAACTAGCTACGAGCAGTACTTC.